The 3 T cell receptor beta chains below were found in one sample sequenced in a study of shared clonotypes between healthy human individuals. The table came from immunoSEQ multiplex PCR; TCRdb's copy has only in-frame clones and leaves some out. The sample carries around 2.5 million clones, roughly 93% recorded once. The sequenced sample consisted of naive CD4+ T cells from PBMCs. Specified subset: CD45RA+ positively selected. The receptor source for this set is a man aged 18 to 29 in good health. Some clones in this sample may be carry-over from other donors' samples.

V and J are TRBV5-1 and TRBJ2-7; 9 bases line up with TRBD2. This CDR3 comprises 17 residues. V was clipped by 0 bases and J by 0 bases; unmatched bases: 7. Germline V gene lookup returns CDR1 SGHRS and CDR2 YFSETQ. CDR3 bases: TGCGCCAGCAGCTTGGGGACTAGCGAAACCTTCTCCTACGAGCAGTACTTC. This codes for CASSLGTSETFSYEQYF.

As concerns this clone: The same CDR3 can be traced to other DNA sequences in this sample. CDR3 sequence: CSVGVLAGSYEQYF. The DNA of the CDR3 is TGCAGCGTTGGGGTACTAGCGGGCTCCTACGAGCAGTACTTC. V and J are TRBV29-1 and TRBJ2-7; 9 bases line up with TRBD2. Per germline, CDR1 SQVTM and CDR2 ANQGSEA. The ends lost 4 bases at V and 0 bases at J; junction bases unmatched: 4. The CDR3 sequence is 14 residues long.

The chain couples TRBV5-4 to TRBJ1-2; TRBD1 aligns across 8 bases. V trimming: 2 bases; J trimming: 6 bases; junction bases outside the gene matches: 9. This CDR3 region has 15 residues. Germline assignment: CDR1 SGHNT and CDR2 YYREEE (reference sequence). For the CDR3, the DNA is TGTGCCAGCAGCTTCGCCAGTGCAGGGGGCGATGGCTACACCTTC. Translated: CASSFASAGGDGYTF.